This TCR beta chain was captured in a study of identical twins. TCRdb analysed the 5' RACE reads with MiXCR anew, one entry per CDR3 protein. The table records some 590,000 distinct CDR3 sequences, more than 9% of them present only once. The ends lost 5 bases at V and 9 bases at J; junction bases unmatched: 14. CDR1 DFQATT and CDR2 SNEGSKA come from the germline V gene (reference sequence). This CDR3 has 16 amino acids. Every sampled donor was Caucasian and healthy. This clonotype was observed at least ten times. The sample was also reused in another study, on yellow fever vaccine responses in identical twins.

The sequence derives from a woman aged 18-35 years in good health. This chain joins TRBV20-1 and TRBJ2-1; 12 nucleotides line up with TRBD2. Source material: PBMCs. CDR3 nucleotide sequence: TGCAGTGCTGGAAATAGACTAGCGGGAGAATCGGCTGAGCAGTTCTTC. Translated: CSAGNRLAGESAEQFF.